The sequence of this T cell receptor beta chain was determined in a study of cytomegalovirus exposure and HLA in healthy donors. Overall study findings and caveats: Sequencing depth across donors, presence/absence analyses assumed, was roughly uniform. There were some public TCRs occurring in many donors, but most TCR sequences were rare. V segments that were indistinguishable, TRBV6-2 and TRBV6-3 among them, were omitted from analysis. V- and J-gene trimming in TCR beta was tied to a missense DCLRE1C variant by an analysis performed later.

Germline-derived CDR1 and CDR2 are SQVTM and ANQGSEA. The V and J ends lost 7 bases and 4 bases respectively, with 19 bases between them. The CDR3 extends over 14 amino acids. PCR employed 60 Vbeta and 13 Jbeta primers. TCRdb keeps only in-frame clones here, not all; method: immunoSEQ multiplex PCR. The sample has 150,000 to 200,000 clones; around 74% are singletons. This clone was observed once. As yet, its antigen is unknown. This chain links TRBV29-1 with TRBJ1-1; the D is unclear. Input material: PBMCs. This clonotype was sampled from a female donor in good health and CMV-seronegative. The CDR3 is CSATPLREGTEAFF. CDR3 in DNA: TGCAGCGCCACGCCCCTCCGGGAGGGCACTGAAGCTTTCTTT.